This TCR beta chain was identified in a study of regulatory T cells in long-lasting Graves disease. This CDR3 spans 20 amino acids. From germline, CDR1 is DFQATT and CDR2 SNEGSKA (reference sequence). Trimming cost V 6 bases and J 6 bases, with 36 bases left between them. This sample's time point: newly diagnosed GD, antithyroid drugs for less than 3 months. The authors made the TCR library using RNA they extracted from PBMCs. Relying on iRepertoire HTBI primers and Arm-PCR of CDR3 regions, the team built TCR beta libraries. TCRdb analysed the multiplex PCR reads with MiXCR anew, one entry per CDR3 protein. In the table there are approximately 560,000 distinct CDR3 sequences, 15% to 20% of which are singletons. This sample also appeared in a second study, on T cells in Graves' hyperthyroidism and ophthalmopathy. From that paper: Using 13 V-J features, a model discriminated ophthalmopathy from stable hyperthyroidism.

The receptor was derived from a man aged 18 to 29 with Graves disease. The sequenced sample was peripheral blood mononuclear cells (PBMCs), obtained at new diagnosis, from a patient treated with antithyroid drugs. This rearrangement joins TRBV20-1 to TRBJ1-5; possibly TRBD1 for D (6 bases). CDR3 coding DNA: TGCAGTGCGGGCGGGGACTTTAGTCGGCAGGGGCCGAAGGGGGGTCAGCCCCAGCATTTT. This translates into CSAGGDFSRQGPKGGQPQHF.